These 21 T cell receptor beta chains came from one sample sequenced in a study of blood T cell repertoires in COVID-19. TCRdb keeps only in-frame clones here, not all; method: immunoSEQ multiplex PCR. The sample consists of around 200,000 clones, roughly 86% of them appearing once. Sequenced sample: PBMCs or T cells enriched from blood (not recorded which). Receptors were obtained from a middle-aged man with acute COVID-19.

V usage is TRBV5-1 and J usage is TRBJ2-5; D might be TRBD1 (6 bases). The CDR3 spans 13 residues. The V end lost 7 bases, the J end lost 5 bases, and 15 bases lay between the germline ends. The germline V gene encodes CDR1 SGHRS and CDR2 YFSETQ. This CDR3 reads CASRPGAEETQYF. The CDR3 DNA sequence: TGCGCCAGCCGGCCAGGGGCGGAGGAGACCCAGTACTTC.

The CDR3 loop is CASSVGPHSQQKDEAFF. The CDR3 DNA reads as TGTGCCAGCAGCGTAGGCCCCCACTCACAGCAAAAGGATGAAGCTTTCTTT. The chain joins TRBV9 to TRBJ1-1; D gene uncertain. V was shortened by 0 bases and J by 7 bases, with 22 bases between the two germline ends. The CDR3 covers 17 residues. Germline V gene lookup returns CDR1 SGDLS and CDR2 YYNGEE.

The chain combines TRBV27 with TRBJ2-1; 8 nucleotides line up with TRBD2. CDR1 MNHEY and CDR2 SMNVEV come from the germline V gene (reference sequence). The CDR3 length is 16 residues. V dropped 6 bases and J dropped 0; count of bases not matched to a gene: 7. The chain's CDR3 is CASSLRGTSSYNEQFF. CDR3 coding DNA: TGTGCCAGCAGCTTACGTGGGACTAGCTCCTACAATGAGCAGTTCTTC.

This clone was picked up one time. CDR3 residues: CATSASGSYEQYF. In DNA, the CDR3 is TGTGCCACCAGTGCTAGCGGGAGCTACGAGCAGTACTTC. The rearrangement uses TRBV24-1 and TRBJ2-7; 10 nucleotides agree with TRBD2. CDR1 is KGHDR and CDR2 is SFDVKD in the germline V gene. The length of the CDR3 is 13 residues. V dropped 5 bases and J dropped 3; count of bases not matched to a gene: 0.

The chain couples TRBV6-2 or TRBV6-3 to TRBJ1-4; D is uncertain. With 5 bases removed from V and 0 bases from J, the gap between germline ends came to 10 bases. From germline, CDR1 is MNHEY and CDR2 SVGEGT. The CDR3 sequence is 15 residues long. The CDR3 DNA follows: TGTGCCAGCAGTCCGGGGAGGGCAACTAATGAAAAACTGTTTTTT. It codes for CASSPGRATNEKLFF.

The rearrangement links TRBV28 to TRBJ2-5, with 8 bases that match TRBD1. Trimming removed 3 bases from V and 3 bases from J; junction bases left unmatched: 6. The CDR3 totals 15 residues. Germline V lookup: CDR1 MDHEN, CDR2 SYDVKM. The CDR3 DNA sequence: TGTGCCAGCAGTTTTCGGACAGGGATGAAAGAGACCCAGTACTTC. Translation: CASSFRTGMKETQYF.

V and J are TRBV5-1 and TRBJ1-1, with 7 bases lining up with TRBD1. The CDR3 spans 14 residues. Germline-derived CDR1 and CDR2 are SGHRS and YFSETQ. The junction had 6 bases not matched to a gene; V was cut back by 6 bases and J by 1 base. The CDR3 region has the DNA TGCGCCAGCACTACGGGACAGTCGAACACTGAAGCTTTCTTT. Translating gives CASTTGQSNTEAFF.

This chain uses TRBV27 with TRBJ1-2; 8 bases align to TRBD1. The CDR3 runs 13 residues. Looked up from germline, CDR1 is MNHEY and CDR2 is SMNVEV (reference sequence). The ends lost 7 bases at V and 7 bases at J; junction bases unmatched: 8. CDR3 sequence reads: CASKTGQAVGYTF. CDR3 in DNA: TGTGCCAGCAAAACGGGACAGGCGGTTGGCTACACCTTC.

The CDR3 sequence: CASRPGTGVDSGVGEYF. The CDR3 DNA follows: TGTGCCAGCAGACCCGGGACAGGGGTGGATAGCGGGGTTGGGGAGTATTTT. The chain is built from TRBV2 and TRBJ2-3, with 10 bases that match TRBD1. V shed 6 bases, J shed 13 bases, and the junction held 22 bases outside the gene matches. Per the germline V gene, CDR1 is SNHLY and CDR2 is FYNNEI. The CDR3 is made up of 17 amino acids.

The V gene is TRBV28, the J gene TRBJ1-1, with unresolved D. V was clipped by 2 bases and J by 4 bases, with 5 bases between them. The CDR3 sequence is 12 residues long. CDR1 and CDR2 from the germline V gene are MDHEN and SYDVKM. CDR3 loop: CASSLERTEAFF. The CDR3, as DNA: TGTGCCAGCAGTTTAGAGCGCACTGAAGCTTTCTTT. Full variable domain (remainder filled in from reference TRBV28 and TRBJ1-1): DVKVTQSSRYLVKRTGEKVFLECVQDMDHENMFWYRQDPGLGLRLIYFSYDVKMKEKGDIPEGYSVSREKKERFSLILESASTNQTSMYLCASSLERTEAFFGQGTRLTVV.

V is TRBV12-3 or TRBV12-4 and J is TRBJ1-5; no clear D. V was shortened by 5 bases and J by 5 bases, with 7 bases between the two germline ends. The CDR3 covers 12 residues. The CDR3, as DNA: TGTGCCAGCAGTCCCCAATATCAGCCCCAGCATTTT. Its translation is CASSPQYQPQHF.

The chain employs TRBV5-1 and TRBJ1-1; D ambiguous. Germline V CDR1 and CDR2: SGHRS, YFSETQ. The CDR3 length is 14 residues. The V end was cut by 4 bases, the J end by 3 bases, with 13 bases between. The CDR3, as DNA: TGCGCCAGCAGCCCCACCATAAGCGACACTGAAGCTTTCTTT. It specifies CASSPTISDTEAFF. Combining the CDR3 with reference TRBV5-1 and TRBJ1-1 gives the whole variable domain KAGVTQTPRYLIKTRGQQVTLSCSPISGHRSVSWYQQTPGQGLQFLFEYFSETQRNKGNFPGRFSGRQFSNSRSEMNVSTLELGDSALYLCASSPTISDTEAFFGQGTRLTVV.

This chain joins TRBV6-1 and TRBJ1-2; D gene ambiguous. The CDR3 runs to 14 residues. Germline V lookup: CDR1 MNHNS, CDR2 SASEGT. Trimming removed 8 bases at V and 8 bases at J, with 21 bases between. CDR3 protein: CASALDRAGWGYTF. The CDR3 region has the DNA TGTGCCAGCGCCTTGGACCGGGCGGGTTGGGGCTACACCTTC.

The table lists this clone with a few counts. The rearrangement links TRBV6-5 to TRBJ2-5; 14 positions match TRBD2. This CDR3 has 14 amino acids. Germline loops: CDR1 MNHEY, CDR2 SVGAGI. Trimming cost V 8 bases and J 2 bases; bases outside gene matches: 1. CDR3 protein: CASGTSGSQETQYF. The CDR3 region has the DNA TGTGCCAGCGGGACTAGCGGGAGTCAAGAGACCCAGTACTTC.

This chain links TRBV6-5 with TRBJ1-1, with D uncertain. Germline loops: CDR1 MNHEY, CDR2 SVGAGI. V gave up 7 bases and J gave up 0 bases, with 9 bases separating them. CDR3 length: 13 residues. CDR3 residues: CASKLSLNTEAFF. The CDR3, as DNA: TGTGCCAGCAAATTAAGCCTGAACACTGAAGCTTTCTTT.

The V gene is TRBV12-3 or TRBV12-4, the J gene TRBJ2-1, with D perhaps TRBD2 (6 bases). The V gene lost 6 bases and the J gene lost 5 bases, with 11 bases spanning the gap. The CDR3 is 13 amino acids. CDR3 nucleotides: TGTGCCAGCAGCTGGCCGGGGGACAATGAGCAGTTCTTC. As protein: CASSWPGDNEQFF.

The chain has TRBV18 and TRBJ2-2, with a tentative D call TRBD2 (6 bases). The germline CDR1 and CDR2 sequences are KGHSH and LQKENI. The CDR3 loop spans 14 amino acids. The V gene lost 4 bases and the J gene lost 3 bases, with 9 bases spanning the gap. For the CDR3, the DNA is TGTGCCAGCTCACGTGGCGGGGACACCGGGGAGCTGTTTTTT. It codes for CASSRGGDTGELFF. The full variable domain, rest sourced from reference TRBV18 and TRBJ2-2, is NAGVMQNPRHLVRRRGQEARLRCSPMKGHSHVYWYRQLPEEGLKFMVYLQKENIIDESGMPKERFSAEFPKEGPSILRIQQVVRGDSAAYFCASSRGGDTGELFFGEGSRLTVL.

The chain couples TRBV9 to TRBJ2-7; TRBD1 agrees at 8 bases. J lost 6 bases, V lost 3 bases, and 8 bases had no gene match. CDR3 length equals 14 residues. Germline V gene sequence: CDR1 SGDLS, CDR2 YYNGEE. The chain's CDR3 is CASSALDRDSEQYF. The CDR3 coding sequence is TGTGCCAGCAGCGCCCTGGACAGGGACTCCGAGCAGTACTTC.

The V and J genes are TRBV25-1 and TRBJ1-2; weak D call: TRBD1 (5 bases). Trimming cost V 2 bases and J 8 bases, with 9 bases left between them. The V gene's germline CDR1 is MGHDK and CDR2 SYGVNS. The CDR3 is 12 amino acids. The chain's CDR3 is CASSEQGSGYTF. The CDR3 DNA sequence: TGTGCCAGCAGTGAACAGGGTTCGGGCTACACCTTC.

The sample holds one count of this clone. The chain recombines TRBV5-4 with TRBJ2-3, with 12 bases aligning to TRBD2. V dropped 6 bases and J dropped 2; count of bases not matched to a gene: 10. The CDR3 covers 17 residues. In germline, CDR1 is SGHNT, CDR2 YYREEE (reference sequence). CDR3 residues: CASTPGGLAGFTDTQYF. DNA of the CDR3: TGTGCCAGCACCCCAGGGGGACTAGCGGGTTTCACAGATACGCAGTATTTT.

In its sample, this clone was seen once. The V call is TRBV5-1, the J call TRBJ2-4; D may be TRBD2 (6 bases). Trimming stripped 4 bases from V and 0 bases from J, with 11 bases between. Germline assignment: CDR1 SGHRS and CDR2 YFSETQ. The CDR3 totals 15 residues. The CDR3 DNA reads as TGCGCCAGCAGCCCGGGACTTGGAGCCAAAAACATTCAGTACTTC. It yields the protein CASSPGLGAKNIQYF. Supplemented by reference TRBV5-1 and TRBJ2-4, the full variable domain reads KAGVTQTPRYLIKTRGQQVTLSCSPISGHRSVSWYQQTPGQGLQFLFEYFSETQRNKGNFPGRFSGRQFSNSRSEMNVSTLELGDSALYLCASSPGLGAKNIQYFGAGTRLSVL.